This T cell receptor (beta chain) came from a study of cytomegalovirus exposure and HLA in healthy donors (dated by TCRdb to the late 2010s). Regarding the complete study: An earlier analysis of 587 of the donors reported about 300 Gb of sequence data and 95 million to 140 million unique TCR beta sequences obtained from roughly 180 million T cells. An early release that covered fewer than 750 HLA-typed donors contained about 300 gigabases of sequencing data and 75 million to 100 million unique TCR sequences. Among the approximately 400 genotyped donors, under 90% belonged to the genetic ancestry cluster associated with self-reported Caucasian donors. The study was designed to test whether signatures of past pathogen exposure could be identified by cataloging public T cell receptors. The study used immunosequencing to profile the T cell repertoires of several hundred subjects and linked those repertoires to cytomegalovirus serostatus. In addition to the first cohort of approximately 670 subjects, a separate validation cohort of approximately 110 different subjects was used. To predict cytomegalovirus infection status, the study combined high-throughput TCR immunosequencing, statistical association of individual TCRs with disease status, and machine learning. To study patterns of TCR occurrence, a later analysis re-analyzed previously published TCR beta repertoires from 650 to 750 donors and added high-resolution HLA genotyping. Rather than using new phenotypic data, the later analysis identified candidate immune exposures from TCR beta sequences and from how often those sequences occurred across donors. In an earlier analysis of roughly 600 of the donors, high-throughput TCR beta sequencing was used to judge whether each TCR beta V gene segment behaved as functional or pseudogenic. Alongside the repertoire data, information on donor age, sex, ethnicity and CMV serostatus was compiled. A later genetic analysis used genome-wide SNP genotypes for about three fifths of the 666 donors, treating that subset as a discovery cohort. Every repertoire in the discovery cohort had been generated on one and the same sequencing platform. Both class I and class II loci were covered by HLA typing, at four-digit resolution. Typing coverage differed by locus: A, B, C, DRB1 and DQB1 were typed in roughly 629-630 donors, DQA1 in approximately 520, DPA1 in around 600, and DPB1 in roughly 470. Four to six DR-DQ haplotypes were handled as single units for association and clustering because linkage in the cohort was strong. Among some 400 genotyped donors of the cohort, an average of around 220,000 unique TCR beta nucleotide sequences was sequenced per donor, of which 15% to 20% were non-productive.

The method was the immunoSEQ multiplex PCR assay. For the multiplex PCR, a mixture combining 60 forward primers for TCR Vbeta segments and 13 reverse primers for TCR Jbeta segments was used. The CDR3 region of rearranged TCR beta genes was amplified from genomic DNA by a multiplex PCR assay. Amplified TCR beta libraries were sequenced as 87-base-pair reads on the Illumina HiSeq System. The study's own analysis went as follows. A later analysis tallied tens of millions of unique TCR beta chains across the 650 to 750 repertoires, and approximately 9.9 million of those chains were shared by two or more donors. To remove PCR and sequencing errors, raw reads were error-corrected and collapsed into unique sequences using a nearest-neighbor algorithm that merged closely related sequences. V, D and J gene segments were assigned by aligning CDR3 sequences to IMGT reference sequences. For a sequence to be retained, at least a six-nucleotide match to both a V gene segment and a J gene segment was required. A rearrangement was called productive if the CDR3 had no stop codons and remained in frame with V and J, and every other rearrangement was called non-productive. Following IMGT convention, CDR3 was defined as the stretch from the second conserved V-encoded cysteine to the conserved J-encoded phenylalanine. The earlier analysis of 500 to 600 of the donors excluded sequences that lacked an unambiguous match to a single V gene segment. An earlier analysis of a few hundred of the donors classified V segments as functional when productive rearrangements were above 56.7% and as segregating when the standard deviation between donors was above 5%. A statistical classification framework was developed to diagnose cytomegalovirus status using the catalog of TCR beta chain sequences. A later analysis assigned V and J genes by comparing TCR nucleotide sequences with IMGT/GENE-DB human TR gene sequences. The TCRdist pipeline was used in a later analysis to assign CDR3 sequences and most-parsimonious VDJ recombination scenarios. In a later analysis, every TCR beta chain was defined by the combination of its CDR3 amino acid sequence and its V-gene family, and reads without a unique V-gene family were dropped. A later analysis removed several hundred highly shared, low-generation-probability nucleotide sequences to deal with suspected cross-contamination and a sequencing artifact. In a later analysis, a clonal expansion index for each public chain was calculated from normalized within-repertoire ranks of inferred template counts. A later analysis computed generation probabilities with a VDJ recombination model fitted to out-of-frame rearrangements, and checked the results against IGoR. In a later analysis, TCR-TCR, TCR-HLA and TCR-CMV co-occurrence was scored with hypergeometric tests, and a repertoire-size bias correction was applied to TCR pairs. In a later analysis, false discovery rates were estimated by permuting HLA or CMV assignments 20 times. In a later analysis, co-occurring TCRs were grouped using DBSCAN, and TCRdist sequence similarity was added for clustering within HLA-allele-positive subsets. Repertoires with fewer than 30,000 or more than 120,000 public chains, plus five repertoires with anomalous nucleotide sharing, were excluded from co-occurrence clustering. The source is immuneACCESS, and TCRdb retained only in-frame sequences with V and J called. Part of the clones is not carried over; for the studies checked, unresolved V genes explain less than half of this, and the remainder is unexplained. Clone size and the V and J calls come from that table; the DNA yielded D and trimming. The sample table shows some 70,000 clones, and approximately 75% are seen once. 5% to 8.5% of the sample is in the top ten clones.

As concerns this clone: Its antigen specificity is not known. It has no much larger one-base neighbor in the sample; base qualities were not kept.

The CDR3 measures 15 amino acids from cysteine to phenylalanine. Just CDR3 DNA is preserved here, 45 bases in frame from base 1. Deletion took 5 bases off V and 8 bases off J, with a span of 16 bases between the germline ends. Sequences MNHEY (CDR1) and SMNVEV (CDR2) are obtained from the germline V gene (reference sequence). The cohort comprised some 700 healthy bone marrow donors. Cohort members were all nominally healthy when sampled, although unrecorded immune exposures were likely present. CMV serostatus was positive for about 300 and negative for about 55% of the 666 cohort members, and was not recorded for this donor. Each donor provided a peripheral blood sample, and peripheral blood mononuclear cells were used for TCR beta sequencing. Genomic DNA extraction from the blood cell samples was performed with the Qiagen DNeasy Blood Extraction Kit. Overall results and qualifications from the work: In an earlier analysis of 587 of the donors, most TCR beta V segments appeared in productive rearrangements about 90% or about 30% of the time, broadly matching IMGT annotations. Presence/absence analyses assumed roughly uniform sequencing depth across donors, an assumption that may not hold. In a later analysis, most CMV-associated TCR beta chains were found to appear HLA-restricted, with HLA associations seemingly driven largely by CMV exposure. A further reported finding was that TCR beta sequences accurately predicted the HLA-A and HLA-B alleles for most subjects in the first cohort. Because HLA typing was unavailable for some donors at each locus, only the typed subset was used in association tests. In a later genetic analysis, a missense DCLRE1C variant was associated with V-gene and J-gene trimming of TCR beta chains, and the association was replicated in an independent cohort. A cluster of highly shared sequence variants was judged likely to represent a technical artifact of the sequencing pipeline. The cohort was sequenced for TCR beta chains only, and without alpha or paired-chain data the features that could be detected were limited. Correlated functional status among segregating V segments might be attributable to linkage disequilibrium, but an unknown experimental factor could not be ruled out. In a later analysis, TCR association rates were found to vary across HLA loci, with the most associated TCRs seen for DRB1 alleles and the fewest for HLA-C alleles. Most TCR sequences were seen in very few donors, while some public TCRs were found in many individuals. In vitro tests confirmed that a few of the cytomegalovirus-associated TCR beta chains recognize cytomegalovirus antigens. Because counts were too low, roughly 16 rarely observed V segments, including chromosome 9 orphons, were excluded from the earlier analysis of some 540 of the donors. Some IMGT-functional V segments, including TRBV6-2 and TRBV6-3, could not be distinguished by the 87-base-pair reads and were therefore excluded. In a later genetic analysis, fewer N-insertions in productive TCRs were reported among donors in an Asian-associated ancestry cluster than the roughly 640-donor mean. For the cohort, immune exposure information was limited to CMV serostatus. Strong co-occurrence of HLA alleles, especially DR and DQ, made assigning TCR associations to individual alleles difficult. A later analysis found that HLA-associated TCR beta chains were more clonally expanded and had lower generation probabilities than equally common non-associated chains. According to a later analysis, parvovirus B19, influenza, CMV and Epstein-Barr virus appeared linked to several top co-occurrence clusters. A later analysis associated about 18,000 TCR beta sequences with specific HLA alleles at a false discovery rate of 0.05. The study listed 164 TCR beta chains as associated with cytomegalovirus. The authors suggested that the approach could potentially be generalized to other disease states and immunological phenotypes. The classifier was reported to diagnose cytomegalovirus status with high specificity and sensitivity in both the original cohort and the validation cohort.

Material for sequencing was PBMCs. The TCR sequence derives from a human donor in good health. Recombination connected TRBV27 to TRBJ1-6, with TRBD1 as a weak D call on 5 bases. The CDR3 reads as follows: CASSPPEGRYSPLHF. The DNA reads as follows: TGTGCCAGCAGTCCTCCGGAGGGGCGATATTCACCCCTCCACTTT.